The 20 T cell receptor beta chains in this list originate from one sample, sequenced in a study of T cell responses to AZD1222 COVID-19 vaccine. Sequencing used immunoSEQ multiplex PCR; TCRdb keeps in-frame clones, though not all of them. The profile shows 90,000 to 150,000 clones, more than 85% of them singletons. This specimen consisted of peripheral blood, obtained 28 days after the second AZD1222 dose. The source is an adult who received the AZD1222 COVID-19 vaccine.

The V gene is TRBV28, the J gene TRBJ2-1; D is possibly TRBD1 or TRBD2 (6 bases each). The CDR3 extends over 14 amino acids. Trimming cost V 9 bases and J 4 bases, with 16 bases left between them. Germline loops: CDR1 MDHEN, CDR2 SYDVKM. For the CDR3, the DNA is TGTGCCAGTAACGGCGGGACACCTTACAATGAGCAGTTCTTC. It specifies CASNGGTPYNEQFF. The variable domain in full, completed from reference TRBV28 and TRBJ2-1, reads DVKVTQSSRYLVKRTGEKVFLECVQDMDHENMFWYRQDPGLGLRLIYFSYDVKMKEKGDIPEGYSVSREKKERFSLILESASTNQTSMYLCASNGGTPYNEQFFGPGTRLTVL.

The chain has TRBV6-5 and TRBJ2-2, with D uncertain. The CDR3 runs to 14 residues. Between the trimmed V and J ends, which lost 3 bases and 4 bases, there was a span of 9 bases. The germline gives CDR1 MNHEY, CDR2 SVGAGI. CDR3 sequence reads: CASSYFGTTGELFF. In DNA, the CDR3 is TGTGCCAGCAGTTATTTCGGTACCACCGGGGAGCTGTTTTTT.

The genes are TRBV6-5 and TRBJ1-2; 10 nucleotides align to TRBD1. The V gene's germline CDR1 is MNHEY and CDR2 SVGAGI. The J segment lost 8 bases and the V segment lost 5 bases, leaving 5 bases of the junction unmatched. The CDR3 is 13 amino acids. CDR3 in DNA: TGTGCCAGCAGTAGGGACAGGGGCGTCGGCTACACCTTC. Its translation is CASSRDRGVGYTF.

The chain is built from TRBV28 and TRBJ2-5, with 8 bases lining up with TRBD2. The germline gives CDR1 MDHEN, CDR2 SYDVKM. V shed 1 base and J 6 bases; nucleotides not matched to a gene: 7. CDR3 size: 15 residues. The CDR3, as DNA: TGTGCCAGCAGTTTATTGGTAGCGGGGATAAAGACCCAGTACTTC. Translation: CASSLLVAGIKTQYF.

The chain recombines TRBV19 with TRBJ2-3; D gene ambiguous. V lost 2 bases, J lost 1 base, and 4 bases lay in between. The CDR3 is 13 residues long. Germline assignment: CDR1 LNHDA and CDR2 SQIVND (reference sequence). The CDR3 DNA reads TGTGCCAGTAGTATAAGTCGCACAGATACGCAGTATTTT. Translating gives CASSISRTDTQYF.

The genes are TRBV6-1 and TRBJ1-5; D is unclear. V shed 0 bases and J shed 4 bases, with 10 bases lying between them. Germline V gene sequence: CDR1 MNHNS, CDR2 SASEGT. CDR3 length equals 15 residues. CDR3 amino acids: CASSEALTENQPQHF. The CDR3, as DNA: TGTGCCAGCAGTGAAGCGCTTACCGAAAATCAGCCCCAGCATTTT.

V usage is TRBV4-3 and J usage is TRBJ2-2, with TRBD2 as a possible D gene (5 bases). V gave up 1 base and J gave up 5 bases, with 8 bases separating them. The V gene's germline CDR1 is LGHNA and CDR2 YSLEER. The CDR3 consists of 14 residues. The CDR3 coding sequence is TGCGCCAGCAGCCAAGTCTCGGGGACCGGGGAGCTGTTTTTT. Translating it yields CASSQVSGTGELFF.

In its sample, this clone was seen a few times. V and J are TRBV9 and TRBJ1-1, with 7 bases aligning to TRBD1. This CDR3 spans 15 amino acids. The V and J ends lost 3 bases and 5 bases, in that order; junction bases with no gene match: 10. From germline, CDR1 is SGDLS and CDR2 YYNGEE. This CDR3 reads CASSGPRQGGTEAFF. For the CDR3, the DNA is TGTGCCAGCAGCGGCCCCCGACAGGGCGGGACTGAAGCTTTCTTT.

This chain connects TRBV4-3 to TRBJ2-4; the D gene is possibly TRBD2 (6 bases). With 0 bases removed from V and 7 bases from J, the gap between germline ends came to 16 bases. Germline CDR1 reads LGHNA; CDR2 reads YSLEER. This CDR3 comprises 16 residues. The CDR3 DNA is TGCGCCAGCAGCCAAGAGCTAAGAGCGGGTGGCAACATTCAGTACTTC. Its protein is CASSQELRAGGNIQYF.

The chain's CDR3 is CASSPGQGVGYTF. As DNA, the CDR3 is TGTGCCAGCAGTCCGGGACAGGGGGTGGGCTACACCTTC. The chain recombines TRBV25-1 with TRBJ1-2; TRBD1 matches at 11 bases. The CDR3 consists of 13 residues. Germline CDR1 and CDR2: MGHDK and SYGVNS. V gave up 5 bases and J gave up 8 bases; unmatched junction bases: 4.

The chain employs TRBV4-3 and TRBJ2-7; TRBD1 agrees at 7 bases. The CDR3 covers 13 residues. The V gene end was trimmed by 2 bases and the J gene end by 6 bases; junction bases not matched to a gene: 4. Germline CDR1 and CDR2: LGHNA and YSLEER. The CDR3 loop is CASSQQHRGEQYF. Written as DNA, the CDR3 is TGCGCCAGCAGCCAACAACACAGGGGCGAGCAGTACTTC.

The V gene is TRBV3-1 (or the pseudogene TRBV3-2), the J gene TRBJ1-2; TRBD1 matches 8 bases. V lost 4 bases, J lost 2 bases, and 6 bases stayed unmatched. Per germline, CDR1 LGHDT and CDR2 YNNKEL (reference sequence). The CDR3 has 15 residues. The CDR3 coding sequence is TGTGCCAGCAGCCCAAGACAGGGGCTGAACTATGGCTACACCTTC. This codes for CASSPRQGLNYGYTF.

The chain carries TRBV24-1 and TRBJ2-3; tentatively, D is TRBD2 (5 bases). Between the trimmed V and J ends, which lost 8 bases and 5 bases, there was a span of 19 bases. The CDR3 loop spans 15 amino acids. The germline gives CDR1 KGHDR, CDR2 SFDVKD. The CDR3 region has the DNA TGTGCCACCATTTCCCGGACTCTCCGGGAAGATACGCAGTATTTT. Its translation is CATISRTLREDTQYF.

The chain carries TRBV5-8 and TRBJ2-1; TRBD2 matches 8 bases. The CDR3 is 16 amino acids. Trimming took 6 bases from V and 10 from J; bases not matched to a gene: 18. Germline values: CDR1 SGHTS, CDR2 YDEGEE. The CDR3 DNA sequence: TGTGCCAGCACCCTCTGGGGCGACGGGGGGGCACGAGAGCAGTTCTTC. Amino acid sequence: CASTLWGDGGAREQFF.

The CDR3, as DNA: TGTGCTAGTGGCCACCATTCTACAGATACGCAGTATTTT. Residues: CASGHHSTDTQYF. This sequence joins TRBV12-5 and TRBJ2-3; D gene unclear. This CDR3 has 13 residues. V lost 6 bases, J lost 3 bases, and 10 bases lay in between. Germline CDR1 is LGHNT and CDR2 is FRNRAP.

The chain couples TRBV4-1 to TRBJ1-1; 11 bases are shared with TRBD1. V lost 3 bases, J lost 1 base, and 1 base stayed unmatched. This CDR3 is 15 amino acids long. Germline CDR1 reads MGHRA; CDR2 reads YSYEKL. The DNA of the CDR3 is TGCGCCAGCAGCCAGGACAGGGGGCCGAACACTGAAGCTTTCTTT. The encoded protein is CASSQDRGPNTEAFF.

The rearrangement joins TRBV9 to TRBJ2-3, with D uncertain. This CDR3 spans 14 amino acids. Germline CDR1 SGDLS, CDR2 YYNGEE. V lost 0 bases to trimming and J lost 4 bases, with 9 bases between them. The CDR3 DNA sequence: TGTGCCAGCAGCGTAGGAGGTACACCAGATACGCAGTATTTT. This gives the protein CASSVGGTPDTQYF.

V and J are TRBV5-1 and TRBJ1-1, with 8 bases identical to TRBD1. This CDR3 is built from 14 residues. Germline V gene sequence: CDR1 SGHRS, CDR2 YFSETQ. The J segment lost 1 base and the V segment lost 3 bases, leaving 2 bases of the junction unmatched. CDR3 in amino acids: CASSSGTGNTEAFF. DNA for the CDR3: TGCGCCAGCAGCTCCGGGACAGGGAACACTGAAGCTTTCTTT. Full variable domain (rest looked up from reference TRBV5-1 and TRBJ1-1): KAGVTQTPRYLIKTRGQQVTLSCSPISGHRSVSWYQQTPGQGLQFLFEYFSETQRNKGNFPGRFSGRQFSNSRSEMNVSTLELGDSALYLCASSSGTGNTEAFFGQGTRLTVV.

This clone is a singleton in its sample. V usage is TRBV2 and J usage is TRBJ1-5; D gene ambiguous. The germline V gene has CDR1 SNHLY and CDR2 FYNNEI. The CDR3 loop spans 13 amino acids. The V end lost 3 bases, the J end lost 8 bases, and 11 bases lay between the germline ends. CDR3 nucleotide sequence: TGTGCCAGCAGTGATGCAGGTAATAAGCCCCAGCATTTT. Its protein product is CASSDAGNKPQHF.

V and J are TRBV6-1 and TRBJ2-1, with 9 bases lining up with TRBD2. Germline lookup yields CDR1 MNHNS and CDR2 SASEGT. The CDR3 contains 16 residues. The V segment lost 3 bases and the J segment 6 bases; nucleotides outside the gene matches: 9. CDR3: CASSDSGGILPNEQFF. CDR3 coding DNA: TGTGCCAGCAGTGACAGCGGGGGGATCCTCCCCAATGAGCAGTTCTTC.